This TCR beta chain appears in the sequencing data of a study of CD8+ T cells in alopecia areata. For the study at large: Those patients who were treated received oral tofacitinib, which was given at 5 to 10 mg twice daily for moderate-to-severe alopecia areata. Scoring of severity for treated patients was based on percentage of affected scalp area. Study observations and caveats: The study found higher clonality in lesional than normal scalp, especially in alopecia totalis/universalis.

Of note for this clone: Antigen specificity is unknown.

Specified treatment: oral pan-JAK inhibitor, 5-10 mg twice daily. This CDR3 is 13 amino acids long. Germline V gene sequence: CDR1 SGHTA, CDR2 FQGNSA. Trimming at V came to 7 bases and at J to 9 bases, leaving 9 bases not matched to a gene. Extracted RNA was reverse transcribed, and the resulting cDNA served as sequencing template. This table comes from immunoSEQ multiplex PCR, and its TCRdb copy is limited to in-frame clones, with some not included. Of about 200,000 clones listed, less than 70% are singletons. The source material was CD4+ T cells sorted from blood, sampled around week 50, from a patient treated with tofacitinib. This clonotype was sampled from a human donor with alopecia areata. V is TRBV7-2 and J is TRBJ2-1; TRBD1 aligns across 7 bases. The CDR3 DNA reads TGTGCCAGCATGTTTACAGGGGAAGTTGAGCAGTTCTTC. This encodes CASMFTGEVEQFF.